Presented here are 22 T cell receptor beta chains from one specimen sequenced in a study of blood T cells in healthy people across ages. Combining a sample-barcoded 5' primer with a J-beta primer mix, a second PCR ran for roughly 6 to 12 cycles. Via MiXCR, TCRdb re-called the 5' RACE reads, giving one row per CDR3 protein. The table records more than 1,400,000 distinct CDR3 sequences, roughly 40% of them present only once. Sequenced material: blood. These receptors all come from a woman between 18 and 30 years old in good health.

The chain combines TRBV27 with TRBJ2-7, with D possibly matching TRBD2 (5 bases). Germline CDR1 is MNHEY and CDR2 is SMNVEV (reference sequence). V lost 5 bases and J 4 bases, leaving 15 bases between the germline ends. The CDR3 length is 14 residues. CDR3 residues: CASSQTVREYEQYF. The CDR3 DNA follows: TGTGCCAGCAGTCAGACGGTGAGGGAGTACGAGCAGTACTTC.

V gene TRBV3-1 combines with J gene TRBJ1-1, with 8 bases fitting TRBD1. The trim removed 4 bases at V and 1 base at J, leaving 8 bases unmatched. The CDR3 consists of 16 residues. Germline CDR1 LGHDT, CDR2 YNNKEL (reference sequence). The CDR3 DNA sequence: TGTGCCAGCAGCCCTCGGACAGGGCGCGGGAACACTGAAGCTTTCTTT. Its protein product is CASSPRTGRGNTEAFF.

CDR3 residues: CASGLGRKSGSSYNEQFF. DNA for the CDR3: TGTGCTAGTGGTTTGGGAAGAAAGAGCGGGAGTTCCTACAATGAGCAGTTCTTC. The chain recombines TRBV12-5 with TRBJ2-1; TRBD2 agrees at 8 bases. The CDR3 contains 18 residues. Trimming took 1 base from V and 1 from J; bases not matched to a gene: 9. Germline values: CDR1 LGHNT, CDR2 FRNRAP.

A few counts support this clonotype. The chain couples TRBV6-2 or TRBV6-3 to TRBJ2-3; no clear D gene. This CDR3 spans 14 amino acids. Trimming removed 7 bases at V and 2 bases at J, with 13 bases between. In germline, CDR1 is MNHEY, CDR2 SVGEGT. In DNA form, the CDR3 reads TGTGCCAGCAACCGACCCCTCCTCACAGATACGCAGTATTTT. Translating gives CASNRPLLTDTQYF.

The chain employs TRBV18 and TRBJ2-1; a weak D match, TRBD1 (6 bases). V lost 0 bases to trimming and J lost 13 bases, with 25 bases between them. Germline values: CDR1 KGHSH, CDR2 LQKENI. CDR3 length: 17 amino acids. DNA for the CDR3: TGTGCCAGCTCACCACCGATTGGACAGCTAAACCAAGAGACCCAGTTCTTC. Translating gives CASSPPIGQLNQETQFF.

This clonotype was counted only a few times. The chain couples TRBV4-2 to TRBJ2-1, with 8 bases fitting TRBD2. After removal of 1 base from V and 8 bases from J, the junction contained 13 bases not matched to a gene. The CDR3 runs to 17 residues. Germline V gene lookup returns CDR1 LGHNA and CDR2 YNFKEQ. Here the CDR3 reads CASSQGGAPGLEDEQFF. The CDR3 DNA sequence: TGTGCCAGCAGCCAAGGGGGGGCTCCGGGACTAGAGGATGAGCAGTTCTTC.

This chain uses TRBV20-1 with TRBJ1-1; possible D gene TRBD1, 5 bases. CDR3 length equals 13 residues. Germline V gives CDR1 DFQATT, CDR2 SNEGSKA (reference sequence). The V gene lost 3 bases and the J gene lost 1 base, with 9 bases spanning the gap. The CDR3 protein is CSARRGENTEAFF. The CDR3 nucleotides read TGCAGTGCTAGGCGGGGGGAGAACACTGAAGCTTTCTTT.

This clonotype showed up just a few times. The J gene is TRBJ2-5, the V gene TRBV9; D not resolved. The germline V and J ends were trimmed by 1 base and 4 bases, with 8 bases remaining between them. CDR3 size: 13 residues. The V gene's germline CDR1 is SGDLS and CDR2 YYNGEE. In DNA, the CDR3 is TGTGCCAGCAGCGTACGCGTTCGAGAGACCCAGTACTTC. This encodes CASSVRVRETQYF. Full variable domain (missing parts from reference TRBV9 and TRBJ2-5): DSGVTQTPKHLITATGQRVTLRCSPRSGDLSVYWYQQSLDQGLQFLIQYYNGEERAKGNILERFSAQQFPDLHSELNLSSLELGDSALYFCASSVRVRETQYFGPGTRLLVL.

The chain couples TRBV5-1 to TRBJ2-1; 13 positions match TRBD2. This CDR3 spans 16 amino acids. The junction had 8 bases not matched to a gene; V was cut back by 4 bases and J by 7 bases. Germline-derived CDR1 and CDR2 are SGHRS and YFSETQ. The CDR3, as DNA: TGCGCCAGCAGCGTTGAAAGGACTAGCGGGAGTAATGAGCAGTTCTTC. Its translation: CASSVERTSGSNEQFF.

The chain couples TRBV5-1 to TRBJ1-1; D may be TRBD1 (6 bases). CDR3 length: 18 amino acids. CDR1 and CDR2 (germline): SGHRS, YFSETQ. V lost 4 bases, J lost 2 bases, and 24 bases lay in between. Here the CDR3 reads CASSPQLGGGGVNTEAFF. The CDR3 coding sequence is TGCGCCAGCAGCCCACAACTAGGGGGTGGAGGGGTCAACACTGAAGCTTTCTTT.

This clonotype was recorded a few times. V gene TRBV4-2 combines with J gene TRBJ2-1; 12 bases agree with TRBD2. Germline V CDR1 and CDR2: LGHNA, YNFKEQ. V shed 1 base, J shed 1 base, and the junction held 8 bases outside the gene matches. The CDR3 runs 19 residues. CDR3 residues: CASSQVNLAGGPSYNEQFF. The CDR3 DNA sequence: TGTGCCAGCAGCCAAGTGAACCTAGCGGGAGGGCCGTCCTACAATGAGCAGTTCTTC.

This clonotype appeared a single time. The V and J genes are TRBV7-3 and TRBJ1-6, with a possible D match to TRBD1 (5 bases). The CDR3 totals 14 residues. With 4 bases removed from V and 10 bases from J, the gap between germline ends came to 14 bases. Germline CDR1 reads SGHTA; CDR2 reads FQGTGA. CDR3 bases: TGTGCCAGCAGCTGCCAGGGTCGAGCATCACCCCTCCACTTT. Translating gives CASSCQGRASPLHF. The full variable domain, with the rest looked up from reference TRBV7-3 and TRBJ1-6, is GAGVSQTPSNKVTEKGKYVELRCDPISGHTALYWYRQSLGQGPEFLIYFQGTGAADDSGLPNDRFFAVRPEGSVSTLKIQRTERGDSAVYLCASSCQGRASPLHFGNGTRLTVT.

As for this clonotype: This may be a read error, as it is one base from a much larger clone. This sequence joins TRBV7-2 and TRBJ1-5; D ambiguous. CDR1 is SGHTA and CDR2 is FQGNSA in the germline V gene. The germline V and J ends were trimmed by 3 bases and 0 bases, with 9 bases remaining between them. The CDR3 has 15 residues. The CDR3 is CASSFATLSNQPQHF. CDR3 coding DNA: TGTGCCAGCAGCTTCGCGACACTTAGCAATCAGCCCCAGCATTTT. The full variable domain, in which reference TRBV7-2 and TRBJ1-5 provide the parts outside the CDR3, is GAGVSQSPSNKVTEKGKDVELRCDPISGHTALYWYRQSLGQGLEFLIYFQGNSAPDKSGLPSDRFSAERTGGSVSTLTIQRTQQEDSAVYLCASSFATLSNQPQHFGDGTRLSIL.

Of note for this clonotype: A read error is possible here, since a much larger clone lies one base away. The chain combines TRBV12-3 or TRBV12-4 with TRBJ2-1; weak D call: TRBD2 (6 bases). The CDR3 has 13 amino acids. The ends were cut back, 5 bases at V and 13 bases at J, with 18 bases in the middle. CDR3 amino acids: CASSVRDWETQFF. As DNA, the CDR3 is TGTGCCAGCAGTGTCCGGGACTGGGAAACCCAGTTCTTC.

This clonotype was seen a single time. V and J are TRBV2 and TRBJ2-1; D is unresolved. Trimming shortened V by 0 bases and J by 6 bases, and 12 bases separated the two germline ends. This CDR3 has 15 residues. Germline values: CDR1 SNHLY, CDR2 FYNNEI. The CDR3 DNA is TGTGCCAGCAGTGAAGCGCGGTTAGGCCCCAATGAGCAGTTCTTC. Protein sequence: CASSEARLGPNEQFF.

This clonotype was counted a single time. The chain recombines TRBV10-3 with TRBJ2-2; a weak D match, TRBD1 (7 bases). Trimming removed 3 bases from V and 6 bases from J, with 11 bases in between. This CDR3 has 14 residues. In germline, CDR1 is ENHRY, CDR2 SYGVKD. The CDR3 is CAISEGRGAGELFF. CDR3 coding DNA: TGTGCCATCAGTGAAGGCAGGGGGGCCGGGGAGCTGTTTTTT.

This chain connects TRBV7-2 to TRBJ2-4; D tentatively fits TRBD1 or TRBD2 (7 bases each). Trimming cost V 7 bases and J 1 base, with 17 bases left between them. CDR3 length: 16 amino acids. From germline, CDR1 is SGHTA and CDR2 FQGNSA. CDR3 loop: CASTGGGCVAKNIQYF. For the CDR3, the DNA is TGTGCCAGCACAGGGGGGGGGTGTGTTGCCAAAAACATTCAGTACTTC.

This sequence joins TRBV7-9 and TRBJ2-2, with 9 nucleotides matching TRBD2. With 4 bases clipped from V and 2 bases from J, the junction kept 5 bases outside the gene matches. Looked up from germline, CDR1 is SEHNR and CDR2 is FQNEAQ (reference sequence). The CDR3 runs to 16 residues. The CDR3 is CASSSLAGRNTGELFF. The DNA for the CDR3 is TGTGCCAGCAGCTCCCTAGCGGGACGCAACACCGGGGAGCTGTTTTTT.

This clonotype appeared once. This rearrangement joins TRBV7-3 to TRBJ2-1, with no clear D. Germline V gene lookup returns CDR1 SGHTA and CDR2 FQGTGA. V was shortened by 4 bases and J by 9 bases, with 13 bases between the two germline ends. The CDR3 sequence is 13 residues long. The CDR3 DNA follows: TGTGCCAGCAGCTCCCAGCGCAGTAGTGAGCAGTTCTTC. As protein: CASSSQRSSEQFF.

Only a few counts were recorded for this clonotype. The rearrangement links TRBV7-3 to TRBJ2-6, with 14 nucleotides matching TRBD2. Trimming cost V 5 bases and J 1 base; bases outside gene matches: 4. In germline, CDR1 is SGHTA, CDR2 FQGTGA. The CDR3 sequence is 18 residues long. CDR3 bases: TGTGCCAGCAGCCCACGACTAGCGGGGGGGTCTGGGGCCAACGTCCTGACTTTC. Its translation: CASSPRLAGGSGANVLTF.

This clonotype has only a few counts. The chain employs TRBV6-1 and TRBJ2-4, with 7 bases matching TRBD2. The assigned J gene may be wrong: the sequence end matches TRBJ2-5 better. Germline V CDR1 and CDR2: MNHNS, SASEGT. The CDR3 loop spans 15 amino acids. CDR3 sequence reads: CASRASLGGKETQYF. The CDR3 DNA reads TGTGCCAGCAGGGCCTCCCTCGGGGGGAAAGAGACCCAGTACTTC.

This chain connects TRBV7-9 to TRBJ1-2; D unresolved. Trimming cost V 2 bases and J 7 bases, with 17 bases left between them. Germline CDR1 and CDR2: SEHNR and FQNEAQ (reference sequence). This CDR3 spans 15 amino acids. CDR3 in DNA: TGTGCCAGCAGCTTAAATGCCGTAGGGATTGGTGGCTACACCTTC. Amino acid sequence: CASSLNAVGIGGYTF.